This T cell receptor (beta chain) emerged from a study of blood T cell repertoires in COVID-19. Overall study context: COVID-19 samples from acute and convalescent phases originated in the United States, Italy and Spain. T cells, B-cell-depleted T cells, or PBMCs supplied cDNA or gDNA.

In the authors' workflow: From reference gene primer amplification, estimates of nucleated cell counts were derived. Profiling relied on immunoSEQ multiplex PCR, and the TCRdb table lists in-frame clones only, not all of them. That table gives V, J and clone size, and the DNA gave D and trimming. The sample has around 150,000 clones; around 85% are singletons. The CDR3 runs 15 residues. With V trimmed by 10 bases and J by 8 bases, 17 bases remained unmatched. CDR1 and CDR2 (germline): SNHLY, FYNNEI. The TCR comes from a man aged 55 to 70 with active or convalescent COVID-19. The sequencing input was peripheral blood. The J gene is TRBJ2-1, the V gene TRBV2, with 7 bases identical to TRBD1. CDR3 nucleotide sequence: TGTGCCACCTCGAGACAGGGAAATTTATCGGATGAGCAGTTCTTC. Amino acid sequence: CATSRQGNLSDEQFF.